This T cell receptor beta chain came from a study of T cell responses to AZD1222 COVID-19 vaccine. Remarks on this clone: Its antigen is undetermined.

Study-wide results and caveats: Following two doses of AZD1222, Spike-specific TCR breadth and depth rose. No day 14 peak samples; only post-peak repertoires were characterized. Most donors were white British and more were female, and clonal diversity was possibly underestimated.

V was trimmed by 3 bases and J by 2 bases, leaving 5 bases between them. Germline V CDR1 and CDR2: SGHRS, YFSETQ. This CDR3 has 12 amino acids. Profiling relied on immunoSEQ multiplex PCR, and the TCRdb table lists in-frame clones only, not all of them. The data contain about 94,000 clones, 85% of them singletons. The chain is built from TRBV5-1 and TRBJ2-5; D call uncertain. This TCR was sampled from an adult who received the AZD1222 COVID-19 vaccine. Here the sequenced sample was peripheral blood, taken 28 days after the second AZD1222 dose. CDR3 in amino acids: CASSSQQETQYF. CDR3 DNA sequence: TGCGCCAGCAGCTCACAACAAGAGACCCAGTACTTC.